The 13 T cell receptor beta chains below were found in one sample sequenced in a study of long-term antiretroviral therapy in people with HIV. Version v3.0 of the immunoSEQ assay ran at survey level. The assay was immunoSEQ multiplex PCR, and TCRdb's table has in-frame clones only and misses some. The repertoire holds about 21,000 clones, with approximately 80% as singletons. The material was unsorted PBMCs, obtained 0.5 years before starting antiretroviral therapy. Receptors were obtained from a man aged 18 to 29 with HIV.

The chain has TRBV27 and TRBJ2-7; D ambiguous. CDR1 and CDR2 (germline): MNHEY, SMNVEV (reference sequence). Trimming cost V 4 bases and J 7 bases, with 14 bases left between them. CDR3 size: 13 residues. For the CDR3, the DNA is TGTGCCAGCAGTTCCCTCGGTGAGGAGGAGCAGTACTTC. Its translation is CASSSLGEEEQYF.

V and J are TRBV7-2 and TRBJ2-7; possibly TRBD2 for D (5 bases). Trimming shortened V by 5 bases and J by 3 bases, and 14 bases separated the two germline ends. The CDR3 sequence is 14 residues long. Germline-derived CDR1 and CDR2 are SGHTA and FQGNSA. CDR3 region: CASSPGPGSYEQYF. Here the CDR3 DNA reads TGTGCCAGCAGCCCAGGCCCGGGGAGCTACGAGCAGTACTTC.

This clone was counted a single time. The V call is TRBV5-6, the J call TRBJ2-2; D not certain. The germline V and J ends were trimmed by 0 bases and 8 bases, with 11 bases remaining between them. Germline V gene sequence: CDR1 SGHDT, CDR2 YYEEEE. The CDR3 loop spans 14 amino acids. As DNA, the CDR3 is TGTGCCAGCAGCTTGGCCCCGGATCCGGGGGAGCTGTTTTTT. Protein: CASSLAPDPGELFF.

The rearrangement joins TRBV18 to TRBJ2-3, with 10 bases matching TRBD2. The CDR3 loop spans 16 amino acids. Germline lookup yields CDR1 KGHSH and CDR2 LQKENI. V was pared by 6 bases and J by 2 bases, with 8 bases of the junction left unmatched. The CDR3 DNA follows: TGTGCCAGCTCTCTTTTAGCGGGAGGTGACACAGATACGCAGTATTTT. Its translation: CASSLLAGGDTDTQYF. Variable domain in full (rest from reference TRBV18 and TRBJ2-3): NAGVMQNPRHLVRRRGQEARLRCSPMKGHSHVYWYRQLPEEGLKFMVYLQKENIIDESGMPKERFSAEFPKEGPSILRIQQVVRGDSAAYFCASSLLAGGDTDTQYFGPGTRLTVL.

The chain is built from TRBV7-9 and TRBJ2-7; a possible D gene is TRBD1 (5 bases). The V end was cut by 4 bases, the J end by 5 bases, with 9 bases between. Germline V gene sequence: CDR1 SEHNR, CDR2 FQNEAQ (reference sequence). The CDR3 spans 12 residues. In nucleotides, the CDR3 is TGTGCCAGCAGCTCAGGGTTTAACGAGCAGTACTTC. Amino acid sequence: CASSSGFNEQYF.

The chain is built from TRBV20-1 and TRBJ1-1; D unresolved. This CDR3 region has 10 residues. The V end was cut by 8 bases, the J end by 4 bases, with 8 bases between. CDR1 is DFQATT and CDR2 is SNEGSKA in the germline V gene (reference sequence). The CDR3 DNA reads as TGCAGTCCCACTAGCACTGAAGCTTTCTTT. It specifies CSPTSTEAFF.

In this sample, this clone turned up a few times. This chain connects TRBV2 to TRBJ2-7, with D possibly being TRBD1 (6 bases). Deletions cut 3 bases from V and 2 bases from J, with 14 bases between. The CDR3 covers 15 residues. Germline CDR1 reads SNHLY; CDR2 reads FYNNEI. CDR3 amino acids: CASSEGPGDPYEQYF. The CDR3 region has the DNA TGTGCCAGCAGTGAGGGGCCAGGGGACCCCTACGAGCAGTACTTC.

This clone was observed a single time. V is TRBV10-3 and J is TRBJ2-5; a possible D gene is TRBD1 (6 bases). The CDR3 is made up of 13 amino acids. Germline V gene sequence: CDR1 ENHRY, CDR2 SYGVKD. With 9 bases removed from V and 3 bases from J, the gap between germline ends came to 14 bases. Here the CDR3 reads CAMRRTEEETQYF. The CDR3 coding sequence is TGTGCCATGCGGAGGACAGAGGAAGAGACCCAGTACTTC.

V is TRBV5-1 and J is TRBJ2-7, with D possibly called TRBD1 or TRBD2 (6 bases each). Germline V gene data show CDR1 as SGHRS and CDR2 as YFSETQ. The ends were cut back, 1 base at V and 4 bases at J, with 12 bases in the middle. The CDR3 consists of 14 residues. CDR3 residues: CASSLMGGAYEQYF. CDR3 bases: TGCGCCAGCAGCTTGATGGGGGGCGCGTACGAGCAGTACTTC.

Points on this clone: The sample has other DNA sequences that encode this CDR3 too. J is TRBJ1-1 and V is TRBV5-5; D gene uncertain. The CDR3 runs 13 residues. In germline, CDR1 is SGHKS, CDR2 YYEKEE (reference sequence). V lost 1 base, J lost 1 base, and 5 bases lay in between. The CDR3 here is CASSLTENTEAFF. The CDR3, as DNA: TGTGCCAGCAGCTTGACAGAGAACACTGAAGCTTTCTTT.

The chain has TRBV7-9 and TRBJ2-1, with 12 bases matching TRBD2. Germline V lookup: CDR1 SEHNR, CDR2 FQNEAQ (reference sequence). This CDR3 has 18 amino acids. V trimming: 3 bases; J trimming: 0 bases; junction bases outside the gene matches: 6. In nucleotides, the CDR3 is TGTGCCAGCAGCTTCCCTGAGACTAGCGGGAGCTCCTACAATGAGCAGTTCTTC. Its protein product is CASSFPETSGSSYNEQFF.

This chain connects TRBV29-1 to TRBJ2-2; TRBD2 matches at 9 bases. From germline, CDR1 is SQVTM and CDR2 ANQGSEA. This CDR3 contains 14 residues. Losses at the gene ends were 4 bases for V and 8 bases for J; bases not matched to a gene: 8. CDR3 nucleotides: TGCAGCGTTGTTTTAGCGGGAGATGTGGGGGAGCTGTTTTTT. It is translated as CSVVLAGDVGELFF.

The rearrangement uses TRBV6-4 and TRBJ2-3; D call uncertain. The germline V and J ends were trimmed by 5 bases and 7 bases, with 13 bases remaining between them. CDR1 is MRHNA, CDR2 SNTAGT, per germline. The CDR3 is made up of 13 amino acids. The CDR3 DNA follows: TGTGCCAGCAGTCCTGGACCTCTTAATACGCAGTATTTT. The encoded protein is CASSPGPLNTQYF.